The sequence of this T cell receptor (beta chain) was determined in a study of cytomegalovirus exposure and HLA in healthy donors (dated by TCRdb to about 2017). The study in broad terms: According to an earlier analysis of several hundred of the donors, some 180 million T cells yielded 95 million to 140 million unique TCR beta sequences and approximately 280 Gb of sequence data. Genome-wide SNP genotypes for about three fifths of the roughly 670 donors were used in a later genetic analysis, which treated that subset as a discovery cohort. Typing coverage differed by locus: A, B, C, DRB1 and DQB1 were typed in about 629-640 donors, DQA1 in about 500, DPA1 in 600 to 610, and DPB1 in 472. Of the 300 to 500 genotyped donors, roughly 80% were placed in the genetic ancestry cluster associated with self-reported Caucasian donors. Because of strong linkage in the cohort, 5 or 6 DR-DQ haplotypes were treated as single units for association and clustering. To predict cytomegalovirus infection status, the study brought together high-throughput TCR immunosequencing, statistical association of individual TCRs with disease status, and machine learning. All discovery cohort repertoires had been generated on a single sequencing platform. An earlier analysis of around 540 of the donors applied high-throughput TCR beta sequencing to assess whether each TCR beta V gene segment acted as functional or pseudogenic. Donor age, sex, ethnicity and CMV serostatus were compiled together with the repertoire data. Among under 450 genotyped donors of the cohort, an average of 235,054 unique TCR beta nucleotide sequences were sequenced per donor, roughly 20% of them non-productive. Class I and class II HLA loci were covered by the typing at four-digit resolution. In a later analysis, previously published TCR beta repertoires from several hundred donors were re-analyzed and high-resolution HLA genotyping was added so that TCR occurrence patterns could be studied. In the later analysis, no new phenotypic data were used to find candidate immune exposures; instead, reliance was placed on TCR beta sequences and their occurrence across donors. A separate validation cohort of approximately 120 different subjects was used in addition to the 666-subject first cohort. The study profiled the T cell repertoires of 666 subjects by immunosequencing and related them to cytomegalovirus serostatus. The aim of the study was to test whether cataloging public T cell receptors could identify signatures of past pathogen exposure. An early release that covered some 630 HLA-typed donors contained around 300 gigabases of sequencing data and around 80 million unique TCR sequences. Overall study results and their limits: A group of highly shared sequence variants was considered likely to be a technical artifact of the sequencing pipeline. In the study, 150 to 200 TCR beta chains were listed as associated with cytomegalovirus. A later analysis found that HLA-associated TCR beta chains were more clonally expanded and had lower generation probabilities than equally common non-associated chains. A further reported finding was that TCR beta sequences accurately predicted the HLA-A and HLA-B alleles for most subjects in the first cohort. V-gene and J-gene trimming of TCR beta chains was associated with a missense DCLRE1C variant in a later genetic analysis, and the association was replicated in an independent cohort. In both the original and validation cohorts, the classifier was reported to diagnose cytomegalovirus status with high specificity and sensitivity. In an earlier analysis of approximately 590 of the donors, most TCR beta V segments appeared in productive rearrangements about 87% or about 30% of the time, broadly matching IMGT annotations. Linkage disequilibrium might explain the correlated functional status among segregating V segments, but an unknown experimental factor could not be ruled out. In a later analysis, the rate of TCR association differed among HLA loci, with DRB1 alleles having the most associated TCRs and HLA-C alleles having the fewest. In this cohort, only TCR beta chains were sequenced, and detectable features were limited by the absence of alpha or paired-chain data. A later analysis reported that several top co-occurrence clusters appeared linked to parvovirus B19, influenza, CMV and Epstein-Barr virus. Presence/absence analyses assumed roughly uniform sequencing depth across donors, an assumption that may not hold. Specific HLA alleles were associated with more than 15,000 TCR beta sequences at a false discovery rate of 0.05 in a later analysis. A few of the identified cytomegalovirus-associated TCR beta chains were confirmed in vitro to be specific for cytomegalovirus antigens. Seventeen rarely observed V segments, including chromosome 9 orphons, were excluded from the earlier analysis of some 590 of the donors because counts were too low. For the cohort, immune exposure information was limited to CMV serostatus. Most TCR sequences were seen in very few donors, while some public TCRs were found in many individuals. A later analysis found that most CMV-associated TCR beta chains appeared HLA-restricted, with HLA associations seemingly driven largely by CMV exposure. Because HLA typing was missing for some donors at each locus, association tests included only the typed subset. Compared with the 666-donor mean, donors in an Asian-associated ancestry cluster had fewer N-insertions in productive TCRs, according to a later genetic analysis. Strong co-occurrence of HLA alleles, especially DR and DQ, made assigning TCR associations to individual alleles difficult. The authors suggested that the approach could potentially be generalized to other disease states and immunological phenotypes. Because the 87-base-pair reads could not distinguish some IMGT-functional V segments, including TRBV6-2 and TRBV6-3, those segments were excluded.

The cohort comprised around 690 healthy bone marrow donors. At the time of sampling, all cohort members were nominally healthy, though unrecorded immune exposures were likely present. The donor was CMV seropositive and was included in the group of approximately 300 seropositive cohort members. Every donor gave a peripheral blood sample, and the peripheral blood mononuclear cells from that sample were used for TCR beta sequencing. The Qiagen DNeasy Blood Extraction Kit was used to extract genomic DNA from the blood cell samples. The receptor library was made with the immunoSEQ multiplex PCR assay. For the multiplex PCR, a mixture combining 60 forward primers for TCR Vbeta segments and 13 reverse primers for TCR Jbeta segments was used. The CDR3 region of rearranged TCR beta genes was amplified from genomic DNA by a multiplex PCR assay. On the Illumina HiSeq System, the amplified TCR beta libraries were sequenced as 87-base-pair reads. As for the original processing: A later analysis tallied roughly 80 million unique TCR beta chains across the approximately 670 repertoires, and some 10 million of those chains were shared by two or more donors. Raw reads were error-corrected and collapsed into unique sequences by a nearest-neighbor algorithm in which closely related sequences were merged to remove PCR and sequencing errors. To assign V, D and J gene segments, CDR3 sequences were aligned to IMGT reference sequences. For a sequence to be retained, a match of at least six nucleotides was required to both a V gene segment and a J gene segment. Rearrangements were called productive when the CDR3 lacked stop codons and stayed in frame with V and J; all others were non-productive. Following IMGT convention, CDR3 was defined as the stretch from the second conserved V-encoded cysteine up to the conserved J-encoded phenylalanine. The earlier analysis of roughly 590 of the donors excluded sequences that lacked an unambiguous match to a single V gene segment. An earlier analysis of roughly 590 of the donors called V segments functional above 56.7% productive rearrangements and segregating when the between-donor standard deviation exceeded 5%. A statistical classification framework was built to diagnose cytomegalovirus status from the catalog of TCR beta chain sequences. In a later analysis, V and J genes were assigned by comparing TCR nucleotide sequences against IMGT/GENE-DB human TR gene sequences. A later analysis assigned CDR3 sequences and most-parsimonious VDJ recombination scenarios with the TCRdist pipeline. A later analysis defined each TCR beta chain by its CDR3 amino acid sequence plus V-gene family, and excluded reads lacking a unique V-gene family. In a later analysis, 500 to 650 highly shared, low-generation-probability nucleotide sequences were removed to address suspected cross-contamination and a sequencing artifact. In a later analysis, a clonal expansion index for each public chain was calculated from normalized within-repertoire ranks of inferred template counts. A later analysis computed generation probabilities with a VDJ recombination model fitted to out-of-frame rearrangements, and checked the results against IGoR. Hypergeometric tests were used in a later analysis to score TCR-TCR, TCR-HLA and TCR-CMV co-occurrence, with a repertoire-size bias correction applied to the TCR pairs. In a later analysis, false discovery rates were estimated by permuting HLA or CMV assignments 20 times. In a later analysis, co-occurring TCRs were grouped with DBSCAN, and TCRdist sequence similarity was added when clustering was performed within HLA-allele-positive subsets. Repertoires with fewer than 30,000 or more than 120,000 public chains were left out of co-occurrence clustering, as were a few repertoires with anomalous nucleotide sharing. TCRdb's version of the immuneACCESS table is confined to in-frame rearrangements and falls short of the full clone set. An unresolved V gene accounts for under half of the shortfall where checked; the remainder is of unknown origin. The V and J calls and clone size were taken over from that table, and D and trimming were inferred from the DNA. This sample gives fewer than 95,000 clones in total; approximately 68% of them show up just once. The biggest ten clones account for roughly a fifth of the sample.

CDR1 MNHEY and CDR2 SVGAGI are derived from the germline V gene. From cysteine to phenylalanine, the CDR3 is 14 amino acids long. Only CDR3 DNA remains: 42 bases, in frame from the first base. Relative to germline, V is missing 4 bases and J is missing 8 bases, with 8 bases of the junction outside any gene match. Concerning this clone itself: The antigen it recognizes is unknown. Per-base quality was not reported, and no clone a single base away is much larger than it.

Sequenced: PBMCs. The chain links TRBV6-5 with TRBJ1-3; TRBD1 agrees with 7 junctional bases. This clonotype was sampled from a woman aged 50 to 60 in good health and CMV-seropositive. The CDR3 protein sequence reads: CASSSPRGSDTIYF. The DNA sequence is as follows: TGTGCCAGCAGTTCGCCCAGGGGGTCGGACACCATATATTTT.